Shown below are 24 T cell receptor beta chains from a single sample sequenced in a study of CD8 T cells in Susac syndrome. It was with random hexamers that roughly 0.5 to 1 ug RNA was reverse transcribed. TCRdb called the immunoSEQ multiplex PCR reads again in MiXCR, with one record for every CDR3 protein. The sample records about 53,000 distinct CDR3 sequences, roughly 94% being singletons. The sample was CD8+ T cells from PBMCs. These TCRs come from a human donor with Susac syndrome.

The chain employs TRBV6-1 and TRBJ1-4; no reliable D call. The CDR3 runs 17 residues. The V end was cut by 5 bases, the J end by 0 bases, with 16 bases between. CDR1 and CDR2 from the germline V gene are MNHNS and SASEGT. This CDR3 reads CASSPTPETSTNEKLFF. In DNA form, the CDR3 reads TGTGCCAGCAGTCCCACTCCCGAAACCTCAACTAATGAAAAACTGTTTTTT.

This clonotype was picked up one time. The chain carries TRBV29-1 and TRBJ2-1; D not resolved. CDR3 size: 14 residues. V dropped 4 bases and J dropped 1 base, with 11 bases sitting between them. Germline lookup yields CDR1 SQVTM and CDR2 ANQGSEA. The CDR3 reads CSVAGRLSYNEQFF. The CDR3 nucleotides read TGCAGCGTTGCCGGCAGGTTATCCTACAATGAGCAGTTCTTC.

The rearrangement links TRBV7-2 to TRBJ2-7, with D possibly being TRBD2 (5 bases). The CDR3 is 14 amino acids. Trimming removed 0 bases at V and 2 bases at J, with 8 bases between. Germline CDR1 is SGHTA and CDR2 is FQGNSA. The CDR3 DNA is TGTGCCAGCAGCTTAGCCCCGGGGACCTACGAGCAGTACTTC. Protein: CASSLAPGTYEQYF.

The chain uses TRBV12-3 or TRBV12-4 and TRBJ2-1; D is undetermined. V was trimmed by 5 bases and J by 2 bases, leaving 10 bases between them. This CDR3 is 14 amino acids long. In DNA form, the CDR3 reads TGTGCCAGCAGTCCAGACAAGACCTACAATGAGCAGTTCTTC. Translated, it gives CASSPDKTYNEQFF.

V gene TRBV7-9 combines with J gene TRBJ2-3, with no clear D. Germline V lookup: CDR1 SEHNR, CDR2 FQNEAQ (reference sequence). CDR3 size: 16 residues. V shed 7 bases and J shed 2 bases, with 19 bases lying between them. Here the CDR3 reads CASTLDPNVVTDTQYF. The CDR3, as DNA: TGTGCCAGCACCCTAGACCCGAATGTTGTCACAGATACGCAGTATTTT.

V and J are TRBV4-1 and TRBJ2-7; 8 bases align to TRBD1. Trimming at V came to 3 bases and at J to 5 bases, leaving 6 bases not matched to a gene. CDR1 and CDR2 from the germline V gene are MGHRA and YSYEKL. The CDR3 spans 14 residues. The CDR3 reads CASSHRQGSHEQYF. CDR3 sequence (DNA): TGCGCCAGCAGCCACCGACAGGGGTCCCACGAGCAGTACTTC.

V and J are TRBV9 and TRBJ2-1, with TRBD2 identical over 8 bases. Trimming cost V 0 bases and J 4 bases; bases outside gene matches: 6. The CDR3 runs to 16 residues. Germline V gene sequence: CDR1 SGDLS, CDR2 YYNGEE. CDR3 sequence (DNA): TGTGCCAGCAGCGTAGGCTGGCGGGGGGCATACAATGAGCAGTTCTTC. Its translation is CASSVGWRGAYNEQFF. The full variable domain, in which reference TRBV9 and TRBJ2-1 provide the parts outside the CDR3, is DSGVTQTPKHLITATGQRVTLRCSPRSGDLSVYWYQQSLDQGLQFLIQYYNGEERAKGNILERFSAQQFPDLHSELNLSSLELGDSALYFCASSVGWRGAYNEQFFGPGTRLTVL.

The rearrangement links TRBV9 to TRBJ2-2; the D is unclear. Germline lookup yields CDR1 SGDLS and CDR2 YYNGEE. CDR3 length: 13 amino acids. Trimming stripped 1 base from V and 5 bases from J, with 6 bases between. This CDR3 is CASSVTPTGELFF. The DNA of the CDR3 is TGTGCCAGCAGCGTAACCCCAACCGGGGAGCTGTTTTTT.

This clonotype came up once. The CDR3 spells CASSLNSARPQHF. CDR3 in DNA: TGTGCCAGCAGCTTAAACAGCGCGAGGCCCCAGCATTTT. The chain couples TRBV7-2 to TRBJ1-5; no definite D call. The V end lost 2 bases, the J end lost 9 bases, and 11 bases lay between the germline ends. Germline loops: CDR1 SGHTA, CDR2 FQGNSA. The CDR3 length is 13 residues.

The chain has TRBV7-8 and TRBJ2-3; 10 nucleotides agree with TRBD1. CDR1 and CDR2 from the germline V gene are SGHVS and FQNEAQ. V lost 3 bases and J lost 9; bases outside the gene matches: 0. The CDR3 length is 12 residues. CDR3 protein: CASSLGQGTQYF. The CDR3, as DNA: TGTGCCAGCAGCTTGGGACAGGGGACGCAGTATTTT.

The rearrangement uses TRBV4-2 and TRBJ2-1; no reliable D call. V dropped 1 base and J dropped 8 bases, with 9 bases sitting between them. This CDR3 has 13 amino acids. CDR1 and CDR2 from the germline V gene are LGHNA and YNFKEQ. Here the CDR3 DNA reads TGTGCCAGCAGCCAAGTTGTCGGCGATGAGCAGTTCTTC. Its protein is CASSQVVGDEQFF.

Only one count was recorded for this clonotype. This chain links TRBV15 with TRBJ2-3, with a possible D match to TRBD2 (6 bases). CDR3 length: 14 residues. Per germline, CDR1 LNHNV and CDR2 YYDKDF (reference sequence). V was clipped by 4 bases and J by 6 bases, with 14 bases between them. CDR3 DNA sequence: TGTGCCACCAGCACCCTAGAGGGACTTGATACGCAGTATTTT. This sequence encodes CATSTLEGLDTQYF.

The chain recombines TRBV28 with TRBJ2-1; D is ambiguous. This CDR3 has 14 residues. Germline CDR1 reads MDHEN; CDR2 reads SYDVKM. V was trimmed by 6 bases and J by 4 bases, leaving 13 bases between them. CDR3 residues: CASSSPQIYNEQFF. In DNA form, the CDR3 reads TGTGCCAGCAGCTCCCCACAGATTTACAATGAGCAGTTCTTC. The whole variable domain, filled in from reference TRBV28 and TRBJ2-1, reads DVKVTQSSRYLVKRTGEKVFLECVQDMDHENMFWYRQDPGLGLRLIYFSYDVKMKEKGDIPEGYSVSREKKERFSLILESASTNQTSMYLCASSSPQIYNEQFFGPGTRLTVL.

This chain uses TRBV6-1 with TRBJ1-1, with 9 bases lining up with TRBD1. The CDR3 spans 18 residues. Unmatched junction bases numbered 15, after V lost 6 bases and J lost 1 base. Germline lookup yields CDR1 MNHNS and CDR2 SASEGT. CDR3 DNA: TGTGCCAGCAGAACAAACAGAATACAGGGGGCAGGGAACACTGAAGCTTTCTTT. This encodes CASRTNRIQGAGNTEAFF.

This sequence joins TRBV30 and TRBJ2-1; 7 positions agree with TRBD2. CDR1 and CDR2 (germline): GTSNPN, SVGIG (reference sequence). V gave up 5 bases and J gave up 7 bases; unmatched junction bases: 14. The CDR3 length is 15 residues. The CDR3 loop is CAWEIAGDTYNEQFF. In DNA, the CDR3 is TGTGCCTGGGAGATAGCGGGCGATACTTATAATGAGCAGTTCTTC.

The chain links TRBV6-2 or TRBV6-3 to TRBJ1-5; possible D gene TRBD1, 6 bases. V gave up 6 bases and J gave up 9 bases, with 18 bases separating them. Germline V lookup: CDR1 MNHEY, CDR2 SVGEGT. This CDR3 has 14 amino acids. In nucleotides, the CDR3 is TGTGCCAGCAGCCCGACAGGCGGTTACTGGCCCCAGCATTTT. It specifies CASSPTGGYWPQHF.

The CDR3: CASSVGQGLEKLFF. Written as DNA, the CDR3 is TGTGCCAGCAGCGTAGGACAGGGTCTTGAAAAACTGTTTTTT. V is TRBV9 and J is TRBJ1-4; TRBD1 matches at 7 bases. The CDR3 is 14 amino acids. V shed 0 bases and J 7 bases; nucleotides not matched to a gene: 3. Germline loops: CDR1 SGDLS, CDR2 YYNGEE.

The chain combines TRBV4-3 with TRBJ2-2; TRBD2 matches 9 bases. V dropped 4 bases and J dropped 3; count of bases not matched to a gene: 3. The length of the CDR3 is 15 residues. CDR1 and CDR2 from the germline V gene are LGHNA and YSLEER. In DNA form, the CDR3 reads TGCGCCAGCAGCCTAATAGCGGGGGACACCGGGGAGCTGTTTTTT. This encodes CASSLIAGDTGELFF.

This chain links TRBV9 with TRBJ2-7; weak D call: TRBD2 (6 bases). Deletions cut 4 bases from V and 2 bases from J, with 16 bases between. In germline, CDR1 is SGDLS, CDR2 YYNGEE. The CDR3 has 15 amino acids. CDR3 sequence (DNA): TGTGCCAGCAGCCGGGGGAGGACAACTCCCTACGAGCAGTACTTC. Amino acid sequence: CASSRGRTTPYEQYF.

This sequence joins TRBV30 and TRBJ1-1, with D perhaps matching TRBD1 (5 bases). V was shortened by 4 bases and J by 4 bases, with 16 bases between the two germline ends. The germline gives CDR1 GTSNPN, CDR2 SVGIG (reference sequence). This CDR3 region has 14 residues. CDR3 sequence reads: CAWKEGTWGTEAFF. CDR3 nucleotide sequence: TGTGCCTGGAAGGAGGGGACGTGGGGCACTGAAGCTTTCTTT. The whole variable domain, filled in from reference TRBV30 and TRBJ1-1, reads SQTIHQWPATLVQPVGSPLSLECTVEGTSNPNLYWYRQAAGRGLQLLFYSVGIGQISSEVPQNLSASRPQDRQFILSSKKLLLSDSGFYLCAWKEGTWGTEAFFGQGTRLTVV.

This rearrangement joins TRBV29-1 to TRBJ2-7; 7 nucleotides line up with TRBD1. CDR1 and CDR2 (germline): SQVTM, ANQGSEA. The CDR3 length is 15 residues. V was clipped by 7 bases and J by 2 bases; unmatched bases: 14. CDR3 coding DNA: TGCAGCGCCCTCCTCAGGACAGGTGAAACCTACGAGCAGTACTTC. Translated, it gives CSALLRTGETYEQYF.

The chain is built from TRBV27 and TRBJ2-2; D not certain. Trimming took 6 bases from V and 8 from J, leaving 7 bases between them. This CDR3 region has 11 residues. Looked up from germline, CDR1 is MNHEY and CDR2 is SMNVEV (reference sequence). The CDR3 loop is CASSVGGELFF. The CDR3 DNA reads TGTGCCAGCAGCGTAGGGGGGGAGCTGTTTTTT.

The CDR3 DNA follows: TGTGCCAGCAGCTTCCAGGGCCTCAATTCACCCCTCCACTTT. This codes for CASSFQGLNSPLHF. The chain couples TRBV7-6 to TRBJ1-6, with D possibly TRBD1 on 5 matching bases. The germline V gene has CDR1 SGHVS and CDR2 FNYEAQ. V was cut by 3 bases and J by 7 bases, with 10 bases left in between. The CDR3 runs 14 residues.

The chain recombines TRBV7-9 with TRBJ2-1; D is undetermined. CDR1 and CDR2 from the germline V gene are SEHNR and FQNEAQ (reference sequence). This CDR3 spans 12 amino acids. V dropped 7 bases and J dropped 8 bases, with 12 bases sitting between them. DNA for the CDR3: TGTGCCAGCACTTCCGTAAACGATGAGCAGTTCTTC. Translating it yields CASTSVNDEQFF.